What follows is one TCR beta chain and its context. Which antigen it targets is not known. The sample holds no much larger clone one base away, and base qualities are not on file. This sample is drawn from a study of Tregs in tolerant kidney transplant recipients (dated by TCRdb to the late 2010s). For the wider study: Before combined kidney and bone marrow transplantation, this study identified donor-specific regulatory T cells using TCRbeta sequencing and then followed those same cells after transplant.

The full study reports these points: Because the PCR primers were changed over time for some patients, nucleotide-level comparison could not be performed across the samples from those patients. The study was constrained by small patient numbers, and validation of the findings is required in larger populations and under other immunosuppression protocols. Donor-specific Treg expansion exceeded global Treg expansion in tolerant patients, suggesting antigen-driven rather than nonspecific expansion. Biological reproducibility was not directly addressed, though technical replication error appeared minimal. The most biologically relevant and donor-specific TCRbeta repertoire appeared to be identified by expanding Tregs with activated donor B cells.

The transplants used related donors with nonmyeloablative bone marrow transplantation, and mixed chimerism in the human trials was transient. Unstimulated Tregs (CD4+CD25+CD127-), CD4+ non-Tregs (CD4+CD25-), CD4 and CD8 cells were FACS-sorted from thawed PBMCs. Several combined kidney and bone marrow transplant recipients from the ITN036ST trial were included as patients, and samples were available only from these trial subjects. Healthy control blood was separated into PBMCs by Ficoll density gradient and cryopreserved, and patient PBMCs were collected both before and after transplant. For TCRbeta CDR3 sequencing, genomic DNA was extracted from sorted cells using the QIAGEN DNeasy Blood and Tissue Kit. High-throughput TCRbeta CDR3 sequencing was carried out commercially through immunoSEQ, with PCR amplification with bias correction and internal controls included. The authors' analysis ran thus. Unique productive TCRbeta sequences were defined by CDR3 nucleotide sequence where primers matched, and otherwise by CDR3 amino acid sequence together with Vbeta and Jbeta genes. To correct sorting error, sequences shared between sorted populations at a frequency ratio of 2:1 or less were removed; the rest were assigned to the higher population. A sequence counted as donor-reactive if, in CFSE-low cells, the sequence had a frequency of at least 0.01% and was expanded at least 5-fold compared with unstimulated cells. Repertoire divergence was quantified by Jensen-Shannon divergence calculated from the top 100 TCRbeta sequences ranked by frequency. For any sample with multiple sequencing runs, sorting error was corrected in each run separately before the runs were pooled. Held by TCRdb, this immuneACCESS table contains in-frame sequences only and omits some clones. Under half of the omission traces to an unresolved V gene where checked; the cause of the rest is unknown. V and J calls and clone size are as listed in that table; D and trimming were resolved from the DNA. This sample is represented by approximately 90,000 clones; 93% of them were singletons. The top ten constitute roughly 1.5% of the sample.

The specimen comprised CD4+ T cells from blood (PBMCs), sampled 12 months after the transplant. This clonotype originated in a human patient who received a combined kidney and bone marrow transplant. Donor T cells from the graft may be present among the T cells after a transplant.

The DNA sequence is as follows: TGTGCCAGCAGTGAATCCACAGGGGTCCCCTACGAGCAGTACTTC. Its protein reads: CASSESTGVPYEQYF. The chain was built from TRBV6-1 and TRBJ2-7, with 7 bases in between that match TRBD1. The CDR3 contains 15 residues, cysteine and phenylalanine counted. Left in the record is the CDR3 DNA by itself, 45 bases read in frame from the first base. CDR1 MNHNS and CDR2 SASEGT were looked up in the germline V gene. V has 2 bases trimmed and J has 2 bases trimmed; junction bases matching no gene number 6.